This T cell receptor (beta chain) is from a study of blood T cell repertoires in COVID-19. V shed 5 bases, J shed 4 bases, and the junction held 10 bases outside the gene matches. In germline, CDR1 is MNHEY, CDR2 SVGAGI. The CDR3 sequence is 15 residues long. The protocol was immunoSEQ multiplex PCR, while the TCRdb copy is restricted to in-frame clones and leaves out a portion. The sample lists over 200,000 clones, 84% seen once, with 7.6% in the top ten. The TCR was taken from a woman aged 45-65 years with active or convalescent COVID-19. The J gene is TRBJ1-1, the V gene TRBV6-5; 7 bases line up with TRBD1. Sequencing used peripheral blood. Written as DNA, the CDR3 is TGTGCCAGCAGTCACAGGACAGGCCTTCGCACTGAAGCTTTCTTT. This translates into CASSHRTGLRTEAFF.